The 21 T cell receptor beta chains below come from one sample, sequenced in a study of blood T cell repertoires in COVID-19. The table came from immunoSEQ multiplex PCR; TCRdb's copy has only in-frame clones and leaves some out. The sample yields about 30,000 clones, 68% seen once. The sequenced sample was peripheral blood. These receptors were collected from a human donor in a cohort sampled during active COVID-19.

The V call is TRBV28, the J call TRBJ2-4; D gene uncertain. The V end was cut by 2 bases, the J end by 0 bases, with 5 bases between. The CDR3 length is 14 residues. In germline, CDR1 is MDHEN, CDR2 SYDVKM. The CDR3 DNA sequence: TGTGCCAGCAGTTTACGGGTAGCCAAAAACATTCAGTACTTC. Encoded protein: CASSLRVAKNIQYF.

This clone is a singleton in its sample. The J gene is TRBJ2-3, the V gene TRBV6-2 or TRBV6-3; perhaps TRBD2 as D (6 bases). V lost 4 bases and J 2 bases, leaving 16 bases between the germline ends. The CDR3 is made up of 16 amino acids. CDR1 is MNHEY and CDR2 is SVGEGT in the germline V gene. CDR3 sequence: CASSSGLSDITDTQYF. DNA of the CDR3: TGTGCCAGCAGTTCCGGACTATCAGATATCACAGATACGCAGTATTTT.

In regard to this clone: The junction differs from germline at one of its ends, possibly a read error. The genes are TRBV5-1 and TRBJ2-7; D remains unclear. CDR1 is SGHRS and CDR2 is YFSETQ in the germline V gene. This CDR3 comprises 12 residues. The CDR3 is CASSLDGYEEYF. CDR3 coding DNA: TGCGCCAGCAGCTTGGACGGGTACGAGGAGTACTTC.

The CDR3 DNA reads as TGTGCCAGCAGCTTGGGCCTCAGGGGAGGGGAGAACACCGGGGAGCTGTTTTTT. Translated: CASSLGLRGGENTGELFF. This chain uses TRBV5-6 with TRBJ2-2; TRBD2 might be the D (7 bases). V was clipped by 0 bases and J by 1 base, with 16 bases between them. There are 18 residues in the CDR3. Germline V gene data show CDR1 as SGHDT and CDR2 as YYEEEE.

The chain links TRBV5-1 to TRBJ2-7, with 11 bases aligning to TRBD2. V gave up 2 bases and J gave up 5 bases; unmatched junction bases: 9. In germline, CDR1 is SGHRS, CDR2 YFSETQ. The CDR3 length is 16 residues. In DNA form, the CDR3 reads TGCGCCAGCAGCTTAACCGTAGCGGGGGGGCGTCACGAGCAGTACTTC. This translates into CASSLTVAGGRHEQYF.

V gene TRBV9 combines with J gene TRBJ1-3, with a weak D call TRBD1 (5 bases). The V end lost 3 bases, the J end lost 0 bases, and 7 bases lay between the germline ends. Germline-derived CDR1 and CDR2 are SGDLS and YYNGEE. This CDR3 has 14 residues. The CDR3 nucleotides are TGTGCCAGCAGCGCACAGGACTCTGGAAACACCATATATTTT. Residues: CASSAQDSGNTIYF.

The chain carries TRBV11-3 and TRBJ2-3; the D gene is possibly TRBD1 (5 bases). Germline-derived CDR1 and CDR2 are SGHNT and YENEEA. The CDR3 length is 14 residues. The ends were cut back, 5 bases at V and 2 bases at J, with 11 bases in the middle. CDR3 nucleotide sequence: TGTGCCAGCAGCGTGGGGCTTCCCACAGATACGCAGTATTTT. Its translation: CASSVGLPTDTQYF. The full variable domain, with the rest looked up from reference TRBV11-3 and TRBJ2-3, is EAGVVQSPRYKIIEKKQPVAFWCNPISGHNTLYWYLQNLGQGPELLIRYENEEAVDDSQLPKDRFSAERLKGVDSTLKIQPAELGDSAVYLCASSVGLPTDTQYFGPGTRLTVL.

This rearrangement joins TRBV11-2 to TRBJ2-7, with D possibly being TRBD1 (5 bases). Germline V lookup: CDR1 SGHAT, CDR2 FQNNGV. The CDR3 has 17 residues. V shed 4 bases and J shed 2 bases, with 21 bases lying between them. CDR3 nucleotides: TGTGCCAGCAGCTCCCTAAGGGCAGGGCCAAGGACCTACGAGCAGTACTTC. Amino acids: CASSSLRAGPRTYEQYF. The whole variable domain, filled in from reference TRBV11-2 and TRBJ2-7, reads EAGVAQSPRYKIIEKRQSVAFWCNPISGHATLYWYQQILGQGPKLLIQFQNNGVVDDSQLPKDRFSAERLKGVDSTLKIQPAKLEDSAVYLCASSSLRAGPRTYEQYFGPGTRLTVT.

The chain couples TRBV9 to TRBJ2-2; possibly TRBD2 for D (6 bases). The CDR3 contains 16 residues. With 1 base removed from V and 3 bases from J, the gap between germline ends came to 13 bases. Germline lookup yields CDR1 SGDLS and CDR2 YYNGEE. CDR3 coding DNA: TGTGCCAGCAGCGTAACCTGGTCGGGGGACACCGGGGAGCTGTTTTTT. Translated, it gives CASSVTWSGDTGELFF.

V gene TRBV11-3 combines with J gene TRBJ2-7; D perhaps matches TRBD2 (6 bases). The CDR3 runs to 13 residues. CDR1 and CDR2 from the germline V gene are SGHNT and YENEEA. The V gene lost 0 bases and the J gene lost 6 bases, with 9 bases spanning the gap. CDR3 DNA sequence: TGTGCCAGCAGCTTAGATATCGGGGGCGAGCAGTACTTC. Protein product: CASSLDIGGEQYF.

The chain uses TRBV2 and TRBJ2-5; D gene uncertain. There are 15 residues in the CDR3. Germline CDR1 SNHLY, CDR2 FYNNEI. V lost 6 bases and J 0 bases, leaving 14 bases between the germline ends. The chain's CDR3 is CASRFQEMYQETQYF. The CDR3 DNA is TGTGCCAGCAGATTTCAGGAAATGTACCAAGAGACCCAGTACTTC.

The chain recombines TRBV7-8 with TRBJ2-5; D is unclear. CDR3 length: 13 residues. V was clipped by 1 base and J by 4 bases, with 7 bases between them. Germline-derived CDR1 and CDR2 are SGHVS and FQNEAQ. CDR3 sequence (DNA): TGTGCCAGCAGCTTAGATCGTTCAGAGACCCAGTACTTC. Translation: CASSLDRSETQYF.

The chain uses TRBV24-1 and TRBJ2-2; no definite D call. This CDR3 has 13 residues. The V end lost 9 bases, the J end lost 1 base, and 8 bases lay between the germline ends. Per germline, CDR1 KGHDR and CDR2 SFDVKD. The CDR3 loop reads CATATKNTGELFF. CDR3 bases: TGTGCCACCGCTACCAAGAACACCGGGGAGCTGTTTTTT.

The J gene is TRBJ2-1, the V gene TRBV27; D unresolved. The V gene's germline CDR1 is MNHEY and CDR2 SMNVEV (reference sequence). The CDR3 runs to 16 residues. V dropped 2 bases and J dropped 2 bases, with 13 bases sitting between them. In DNA, the CDR3 is TGTGCCAGCAGTTTAGAGCCACCTTCGACCTACAATGAGCAGTTCTTC. Amino acids: CASSLEPPSTYNEQFF.

The chain has TRBV11-2 and TRBJ1-1, with D uncertain. CDR3 length equals 14 residues. With 3 bases removed from V and 3 bases from J, the gap between germline ends came to 11 bases. The germline V gene encodes CDR1 SGHAT and CDR2 FQNNGV. CDR3 amino acids: CASSLGRFYTEAFF. CDR3 bases: TGTGCCAGCAGCTTGGGCAGGTTCTACACTGAAGCTTTCTTT.

This clone was detected only a few times. The chain employs TRBV10-2 and TRBJ1-6; D might be TRBD1 (5 bases). The V end was cut by 8 bases, the J end by 10 bases, with 15 bases between. Germline V gene lookup returns CDR1 WSHSY and CDR2 SAAADI. CDR3 length: 13 amino acids. The CDR3 DNA reads TGCGCCAGCGGAGACGGGGGTTCGTCACCCCTCCACTTT. Protein sequence: CASGDGGSSPLHF.

This chain joins TRBV11-2 and TRBJ1-1; 8 bases agree with TRBD1. Trimming removed 1 base from V and 1 base from J; junction bases left unmatched: 5. The CDR3 sequence is 16 residues long. In germline, CDR1 is SGHAT, CDR2 FQNNGV. Here the CDR3 DNA reads TGTGCCAGCAGCTTAGGGACAGGGTCTGGGAACACTGAAGCTTTCTTT. Protein product: CASSLGTGSGNTEAFF.

This clone has a single count. The CDR3 here is CASSQDLATPETQYF. The CDR3 region has the DNA TGCGCCAGCAGCCAAGATCTCGCTACGCCCGAGACCCAGTACTTC. The gene calls are TRBV4-3 and TRBJ2-5; no firm D call. The CDR3 contains 15 residues. V was cut by 0 bases and J by 5 bases, with 13 bases left in between. CDR1 is LGHNA, CDR2 YSLEER, per germline.

The V call is TRBV14, the J call TRBJ2-7; 9 bases agree with TRBD1. Per germline, CDR1 SGHDN and CDR2 FVKESK. The CDR3 is 15 residues long. Losses at the gene ends were 4 bases for V and 5 bases for J; bases not matched to a gene: 9. The CDR3 DNA reads TGTGCCAGCAGCCCAATGGCCGGGACAGGGAACGAGCAGTACTTC. It codes for CASSPMAGTGNEQYF. The complete variable domain, with remaining parts taken from reference TRBV14 and TRBJ2-7, reads EAGVTQFPSHSVIEKGQTVTLRCDPISGHDNLYWYRRVMGKEIKFLLHFVKESKQDESGMPNNRFLAERTGGTYSTLKVQPAELEDSGVYFCASSPMAGTGNEQYFGPGTRLTVT.

V and J are TRBV6-2 or TRBV6-3 and TRBJ1-1; the D gene is possibly TRBD1 (5 bases). The CDR3 spans 15 residues. The V end lost 3 bases, the J end lost 1 base, and 12 bases lay between the germline ends. CDR1 is MNHEY and CDR2 is SVGEGT in the germline V gene. As DNA, the CDR3 is TGTGCCAGCAGTTATTCAAACAGGAGGAACACTGAAGCTTTCTTT. This gives the protein CASSYSNRRNTEAFF.

This chain links TRBV3-1 (or the pseudogene TRBV3-2) with TRBJ2-4, with 10 bases lining up with TRBD1. The V gene's germline CDR1 is LGHDT and CDR2 YNNKEL (reference sequence). J lost 1 base, V lost 1 base, and 7 bases had no gene match. The CDR3 has 18 residues. CDR3 sequence: CASSQVGGQGYAKNIQYF. In DNA, the CDR3 is TGTGCCAGCAGCCAAGTAGGGGGACAGGGGTACGCCAAAAACATTCAGTACTTC.